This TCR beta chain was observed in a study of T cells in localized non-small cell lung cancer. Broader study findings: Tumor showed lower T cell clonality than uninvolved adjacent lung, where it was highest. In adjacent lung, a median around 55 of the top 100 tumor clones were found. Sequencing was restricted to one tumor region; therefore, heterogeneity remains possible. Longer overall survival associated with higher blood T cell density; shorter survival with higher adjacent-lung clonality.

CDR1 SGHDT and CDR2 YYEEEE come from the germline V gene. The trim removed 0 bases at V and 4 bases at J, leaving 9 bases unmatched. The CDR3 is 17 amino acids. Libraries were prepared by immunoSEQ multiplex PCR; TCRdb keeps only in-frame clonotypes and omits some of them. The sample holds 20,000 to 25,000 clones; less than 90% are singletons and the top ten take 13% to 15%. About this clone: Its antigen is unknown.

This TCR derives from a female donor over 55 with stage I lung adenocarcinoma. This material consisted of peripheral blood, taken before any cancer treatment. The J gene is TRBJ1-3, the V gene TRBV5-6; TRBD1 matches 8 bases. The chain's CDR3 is CASSLVKETGVGNTIYF. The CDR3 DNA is TGTGCCAGCAGCTTGGTTAAAGAGACAGGGGTCGGAAACACCATATATTTT.